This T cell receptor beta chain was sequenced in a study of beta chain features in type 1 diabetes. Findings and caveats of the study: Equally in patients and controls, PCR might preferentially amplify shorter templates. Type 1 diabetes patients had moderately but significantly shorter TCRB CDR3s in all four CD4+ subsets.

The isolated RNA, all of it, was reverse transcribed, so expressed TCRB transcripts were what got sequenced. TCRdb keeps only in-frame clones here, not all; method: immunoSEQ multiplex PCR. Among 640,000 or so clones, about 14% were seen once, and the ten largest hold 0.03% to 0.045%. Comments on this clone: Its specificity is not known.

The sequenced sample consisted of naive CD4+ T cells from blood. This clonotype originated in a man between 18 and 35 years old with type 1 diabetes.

In DNA, the CDR3 is TGTGCCAGCAGTTTGGCCCGGCGGGGGGTGTACGAGCAGTACTTC. Its protein is CASSLARRGVYEQYF. The chain uses TRBV27 and TRBJ2-7; 8 nucleotides align to TRBD2. Trimming cost V 3 bases and J 4 bases; bases outside gene matches: 8. The germline CDR1 and CDR2 sequences are MNHEY and SMNVEV (reference sequence). CDR3 length: 15 amino acids.